This TCR beta chain emerged from a study of blood T cell repertoires in COVID-19. Overall study context: Acute-phase and convalescent COVID-19 samples originated in the United States, Italy and Spain. Sources were T cells, B-cell-depleted T cells, or PBMCs; the material itself was cDNA or gDNA.

Trimming pared 6 bases from V and 5 bases from J, leaving 14 bases between. This CDR3 region has 14 residues. Per germline, CDR1 MNHEY and CDR2 SVGAGI. Libraries were prepared by immunoSEQ multiplex PCR; TCRdb keeps only in-frame clonotypes and omits some of them. This table holds roughly 110,000 clones, 70% to 80% found once. The source material was peripheral blood. The rearrangement joins TRBV6-5 to TRBJ1-5; D possibly corresponds to TRBD1 (5 bases). The clonotype originates from a human donor with acute or convalescent COVID-19. The donor label of this sample is uncertain. The DNA for the CDR3 is TGTGCCAGCAGCGCCGGGACTCAATATCAGCCCCAGCATTTT. This sequence encodes CASSAGTQYQPQHF.